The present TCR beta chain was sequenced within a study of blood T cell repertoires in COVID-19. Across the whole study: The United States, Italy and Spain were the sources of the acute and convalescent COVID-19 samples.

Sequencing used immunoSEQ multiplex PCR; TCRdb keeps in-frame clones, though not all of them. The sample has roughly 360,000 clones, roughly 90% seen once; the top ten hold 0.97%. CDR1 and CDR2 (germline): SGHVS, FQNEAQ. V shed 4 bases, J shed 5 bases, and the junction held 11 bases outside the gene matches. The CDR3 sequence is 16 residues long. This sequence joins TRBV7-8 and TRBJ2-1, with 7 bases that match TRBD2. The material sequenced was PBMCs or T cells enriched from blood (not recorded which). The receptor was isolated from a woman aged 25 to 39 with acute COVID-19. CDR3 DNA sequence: TGTGCCAGCAGCTCATCCGGGCGGGGGATCCACAATGAGCAGTTCTTC. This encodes CASSSSGRGIHNEQFF.